This T cell receptor beta chain was profiled in a study of blood T cell repertoires in COVID-19. Study-level background: Donors in the United States, Italy and Spain gave samples during acute or convalescent COVID-19. The analysed material was cDNA or gDNA that came from T cells, B-cell-depleted T cells, or PBMCs.

V gave up 0 bases and J gave up 7 bases, with 13 bases separating them. The CDR3 extends over 14 amino acids. Germline V gene data show CDR1 as LGHDT and CDR2 as YNNKEL (reference sequence). Per the authors' pipeline: By means of reference gene primer amplification, nucleated cell counts were estimated. Assay used: immunoSEQ multiplex PCR; TCRdb lists only in-frame clones, some missing. The V and J calls and clone size were taken over from that table, and D and trimming were inferred from the DNA. This sample has about 160,000 clones, with 84% found just once. The TCR comes from a man aged 65 to 79 with acute or convalescent COVID-19. Sequenced sample: peripheral blood. V and J are TRBV3-1 (or the pseudogene TRBV3-2) and TRBJ2-7; no reliable D call. The CDR3 is CASSQEFPIREQYF. In DNA form, the CDR3 reads TGTGCCAGCAGCCAAGAATTTCCCATCCGGGAGCAGTACTTC.